These 25 T cell receptor beta chains share one sample of origin, sequenced in a study of OX40 agonist ivuxolimab in advanced cancers. Profiled with immunoSEQ multiplex PCR; TCRdb holds only in-frame clones, not every one. Of 55,000 to 70,000 clones listed, roughly 90% are singletons. The sequenced sample was CD4+ or CD8+ T cells sorted from blood, obtained in a trial of the OX40 agonist ivuxolimab. The source is an adult with an advanced solid tumor such as melanoma, head and neck, liver or kidney cancer.

The chain employs TRBV7-9 and TRBJ2-2; 11 bases match TRBD1. V was pared by 1 base and J by 3 bases, with 1 base of the junction left unmatched. The CDR3 has 16 residues. Per germline, CDR1 SEHNR and CDR2 FQNEAQ (reference sequence). The CDR3 here is CASSLGTGGDTGELFF. The CDR3 DNA reads as TGTGCCAGCAGCTTAGGGACAGGGGGCGACACCGGGGAGCTGTTTTTT.

The genes are TRBV11-2 and TRBJ2-7, with TRBD2 identical over 8 bases. CDR1 and CDR2 (germline): SGHAT, FQNNGV. This CDR3 region has 15 residues. V was pared by 1 base and J by 2 bases, with 4 bases of the junction left unmatched. The CDR3 DNA follows: TGTGCCAGCAGCTTAGGCGGGGGGCTAACCTACGAGCAGTACTTC. Protein sequence: CASSLGGGLTYEQYF.

This clone was seen a handful of times. The chain has TRBV19 and TRBJ1-5; D perhaps matches TRBD1 (6 bases). Looked up from germline, CDR1 is LNHDA and CDR2 is SQIVND (reference sequence). The CDR3 loop spans 12 amino acids. Between the trimmed V and J ends, which lost 6 bases and 7 bases, there was a span of 10 bases. CDR3 residues: CASSLGGQPQHF. For the CDR3, the DNA is TGTGCCAGTAGCCTAGGGGGGCAGCCCCAGCATTTT.

This chain uses TRBV6-5 with TRBJ2-1; D is possibly TRBD1 or TRBD2 (6 bases each). In germline, CDR1 is MNHEY, CDR2 SVGAGI. This CDR3 comprises 16 residues. Trimming cost V 0 bases and J 3 bases, with 12 bases left between them. CDR3 sequence reads: CASSYSGEGGYNEQFF. The CDR3 coding sequence is TGTGCCAGCAGTTACTCGGGAGAGGGGGGCTACAATGAGCAGTTCTTC.

The rearrangement links TRBV11-1 to TRBJ2-5, with 8 bases fitting TRBD2. This CDR3 has 14 residues. The J segment lost 1 base and the V segment lost 6 bases, leaving 4 bases of the junction unmatched. Germline V lookup: CDR1 SGHAT, CDR2 FQDESV (reference sequence). The CDR3 nucleotides read TGTGCCAGCAGGTCTAGCGGGTTCCAAGAGACCCAGTACTTC. It is translated as CASRSSGFQETQYF.

V gene TRBV27 combines with J gene TRBJ1-2; no clear D gene. The CDR3 runs to 13 residues. Trimming took off 3 bases at V and 5 bases at J, with 10 bases between the two ends. Germline CDR1 MNHEY, CDR2 SMNVEV (reference sequence). CDR3 sequence (DNA): TGTGCCAGCAGTTTCGGGCCCTTGTATGGCTACACCTTC. Residues: CASSFGPLYGYTF.

V usage is TRBV7-8 and J usage is TRBJ2-3, with D possibly being TRBD1 or TRBD2 (6 bases each). CDR3 length: 15 residues. V was cut by 7 bases and J by 2 bases, with 16 bases left in between. The germline CDR1 and CDR2 sequences are SGHVS and FQNEAQ. CDR3 sequence reads: CASTLRGANTDTQYF. The CDR3 nucleotides are TGTGCCAGCACCCTTAGGGGGGCCAACACAGATACGCAGTATTTT. The variable domain in full, with the rest retrieved from reference TRBV7-8 and TRBJ2-3, is GAGVSQSPRYKVAKRGQDVALRCDPISGHVSLFWYQQALGQGPEFLTYFQNEAQLDKSGLPSDRFFAERPEGSVSTLKIQRTQQEDSAVYLCASTLRGANTDTQYFGPGTRLTVL.

The chain links TRBV15 to TRBJ2-7, with no clear D. Germline values: CDR1 LNHNV, CDR2 YYDKDF (reference sequence). Trimming shortened V by 1 base and J by 6 bases, and 10 bases separated the two germline ends. The CDR3 consists of 13 residues. The CDR3 nucleotides read TGTGCCACCAGCAGAGTTAGTGGGGTCGAGCAGTACTTC. This translates into CATSRVSGVEQYF. Full variable domain (outside the CDR3, taken from reference TRBV15 and TRBJ2-7): DAMVIQNPRYQVTQFGKPVTLSCSQTLNHNVMYWYQQKSSQAPKLLFHYYDKDFNNEADTPDNFQSRRPNTSFCFLDIRSPGLGDTAMYLCATSRVSGVEQYFGPGTRLTVT.

The rearrangement links TRBV4-1 to TRBJ1-6; D gene ambiguous. Germline CDR1 and CDR2: MGHRA and YSYEKL. This CDR3 contains 15 residues. Trimming removed 1 base at V and 7 bases at J, with 11 bases between. The CDR3 here is CASSQASRENSPLHF. The CDR3 DNA sequence: TGCGCCAGCAGCCAAGCGTCGAGGGAGAATTCACCCCTCCACTTT.

The rearrangement joins TRBV6-5 to TRBJ2-1, with D uncertain. V was pared by 2 bases and J by 8 bases, with 7 bases between. CDR1 is MNHEY and CDR2 is SVGAGI in the germline V gene. The CDR3 consists of 12 residues. CDR3 region: CASSYGDDEQFF. In nucleotides, the CDR3 is TGTGCCAGCAGTTACGGAGACGATGAGCAGTTCTTC.

The chain employs TRBV6-1 and TRBJ1-5; D may be TRBD1 (5 bases). Trimming stripped 2 bases from V and 8 bases from J, with 16 bases between. The CDR3 loop spans 15 amino acids. CDR1 MNHNS and CDR2 SASEGT come from the germline V gene. The CDR3 loop is CASSEFPEGGEPQHF. The CDR3 DNA is TGTGCCAGCAGTGAATTTCCGGAGGGAGGGGAGCCCCAGCATTTT.

V is TRBV13 and J is TRBJ1-5, with D possibly TRBD1 on 5 matching bases. The CDR3 is 12 residues long. Trimming left V 5 bases short and J 7 bases short, with 9 bases between. CDR1 PRHDT and CDR2 FYEKMQ come from the germline V gene (reference sequence). This CDR3 reads CASSQGGQPQHF. The CDR3, as DNA: TGTGCCAGCAGCCAGGGTGGACAGCCCCAGCATTTT.

This clone appeared a single time. The chain employs TRBV6-5 and TRBJ2-7; tentative D call: TRBD1 (6 bases). The CDR3 runs to 14 residues. V gave up 6 bases and J gave up 7 bases, with 19 bases separating them. CDR1 is MNHEY and CDR2 is SVGAGI in the germline V gene. CDR3 residues: CASRRRDRSKEQYF. The CDR3, as DNA: TGTGCCAGCAGGAGACGAGACAGGAGCAAGGAGCAGTACTTC.

The chain has TRBV7-6 and TRBJ2-3; D is possibly TRBD2 (7 bases). Trimming pared 0 bases from V and 4 bases from J, leaving 11 bases between. Germline assignment: CDR1 SGHVS and CDR2 FNYEAQ. The CDR3 consists of 15 residues. The CDR3 is CASSLAGGHPDTQYF. CDR3 bases: TGTGCCAGCAGCTTAGCGGGGGGGCACCCAGATACGCAGTATTTT.

This clone has a single count. The V and J genes are TRBV7-6 and TRBJ1-4; D ambiguous. Germline V gives CDR1 SGHVS, CDR2 FNYEAQ. The ends were cut back, 2 bases at V and 8 bases at J, with 9 bases in the middle. The length of the CDR3 is 13 residues. The CDR3 spells CASSLTPREKLFF. The CDR3 DNA reads as TGTGCCAGCAGCTTAACCCCCCGGGAAAAACTGTTTTTT.

The rearrangement uses TRBV19 and TRBJ1-6; weak D call: TRBD1 (6 bases). Germline-derived CDR1 and CDR2 are LNHDA and SQIVND (reference sequence). Trimming left V 5 bases short and J 5 bases short, with 10 bases between. CDR3 length: 14 amino acids. The CDR3, as DNA: TGTGCCAGTAGTTGGGGGCTAGATAATTCACCCCTCCACTTT. It codes for CASSWGLDNSPLHF.

The chain carries TRBV5-6 and TRBJ2-7; tentative D call: TRBD1 (5 bases). Germline V gene lookup returns CDR1 SGHDT and CDR2 YYEEEE. The V and J ends lost 3 bases and 0 bases respectively, with 10 bases between them. CDR3 size: 14 residues. CDR3 in amino acids: CASSSLTDSYEQYF. For the CDR3, the DNA is TGTGCCAGCAGCTCTTTGACAGACTCCTACGAGCAGTACTTC.

The chain links TRBV5-6 to TRBJ2-3; possibly TRBD1 for D (5 bases). With 2 bases removed from V and 4 bases from J, the gap between germline ends came to 11 bases. The CDR3 extends over 14 amino acids. Germline CDR1 SGHDT, CDR2 YYEEEE. CDR3 coding DNA: TGTGCCAGCAGCTTTAGCAGGGCCCCAGATACGCAGTATTTT. Its translation is CASSFSRAPDTQYF.

The J gene is TRBJ2-7, the V gene TRBV6-5, with D possibly TRBD2 on 6 matching bases. There are 15 residues in the CDR3. The V gene's germline CDR1 is MNHEY and CDR2 SVGAGI. Trimming removed 0 bases at V and 5 bases at J, with 14 bases between. CDR3 nucleotide sequence: TGTGCCAGCAGTTACTCGGGGGGACTCCCCCACGAGCAGTACTTC. Translation gives CASSYSGGLPHEQYF.

The rearrangement joins TRBV13 to TRBJ1-2; no clear D gene. Germline loops: CDR1 PRHDT, CDR2 FYEKMQ (reference sequence). This CDR3 comprises 15 residues. Between the trimmed V and J ends, which lost 2 bases and 2 bases, there was a span of 12 bases. The CDR3 reads CASSLFGEMNYGYTF. CDR3 bases: TGTGCCAGCAGCTTATTTGGGGAAATGAACTATGGCTACACCTTC.

The chain links TRBV19 to TRBJ1-1; 8 positions agree with TRBD1. The CDR3 spans 14 residues. Germline loops: CDR1 LNHDA, CDR2 SQIVND (reference sequence). The trim removed 5 bases at V and 1 base at J, leaving 3 bases unmatched. CDR3: CASSLGQGNTEAFF. The CDR3 bases are TGTGCCAGTAGTCTTGGACAGGGGAACACTGAAGCTTTCTTT.

The chain carries TRBV25-1 and TRBJ2-7; 7 bases are shared with TRBD1. CDR3 length: 16 amino acids. The V and J ends lost 4 bases and 3 bases, in that order; junction bases with no gene match: 12. CDR1 is MGHDK, CDR2 SYGVNS, per germline. The CDR3 coding sequence is TGTGCCAGCAGTGCCCCGACAGGGCTTCCCTACTACGAGCAGTACTTC. This sequence encodes CASSAPTGLPYYEQYF.

This clone was detected only once. This rearrangement joins TRBV6-6 to TRBJ2-7, with D perhaps matching TRBD1 (5 bases). Looked up from germline, CDR1 is MNHNY and CDR2 is SVGAGI (reference sequence). V was trimmed by 3 bases and J by 4 bases, leaving 7 bases between them. This CDR3 region has 12 residues. CDR3 sequence (DNA): TGTGCCAGCAGTTATGGACATTACGAGCAGTACTTC. Its translation is CASSYGHYEQYF.

V gene TRBV5-5 combines with J gene TRBJ2-5, with TRBD1 identical over 8 bases. Trimming at V came to 4 bases and at J to 5 bases, leaving 10 bases not matched to a gene. From germline, CDR1 is SGHKS and CDR2 YYEKEE (reference sequence). The CDR3 covers 15 residues. The CDR3 DNA reads TGTGCCAGCAGCCCGTTGGACAGGGTGGGGGAGACCCAGTACTTC. Translated, it gives CASSPLDRVGETQYF.

The chain recombines TRBV11-2 with TRBJ2-1; 8 nucleotides match TRBD2. The V gene's germline CDR1 is SGHAT and CDR2 FQNNGV. V lost 1 base to trimming and J lost 4 bases; unmatched junction nucleotides: 6. This CDR3 is built from 16 residues. Written as DNA, the CDR3 is TGTGCCAGCAGCTTAGTCGCGGCGGGGGGTTACAATGAGCAGTTCTTC. Amino acids: CASSLVAAGGYNEQFF.